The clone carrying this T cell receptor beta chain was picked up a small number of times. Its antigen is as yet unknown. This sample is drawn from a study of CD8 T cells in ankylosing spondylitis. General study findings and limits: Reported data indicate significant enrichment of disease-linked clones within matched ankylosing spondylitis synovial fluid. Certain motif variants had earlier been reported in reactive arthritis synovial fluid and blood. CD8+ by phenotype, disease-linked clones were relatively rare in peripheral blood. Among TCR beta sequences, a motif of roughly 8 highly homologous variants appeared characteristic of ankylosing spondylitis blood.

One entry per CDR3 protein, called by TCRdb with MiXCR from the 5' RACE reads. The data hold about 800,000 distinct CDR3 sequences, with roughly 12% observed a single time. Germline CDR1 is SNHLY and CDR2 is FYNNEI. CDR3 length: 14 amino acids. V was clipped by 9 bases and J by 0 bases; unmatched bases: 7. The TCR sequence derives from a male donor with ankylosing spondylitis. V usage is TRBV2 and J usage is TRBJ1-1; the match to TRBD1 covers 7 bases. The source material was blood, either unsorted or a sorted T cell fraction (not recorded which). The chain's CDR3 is CASDGTDMNTEAFF. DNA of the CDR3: TGTGCCAGTGACGGGACAGATATGAACACTGAAGCTTTCTTT.